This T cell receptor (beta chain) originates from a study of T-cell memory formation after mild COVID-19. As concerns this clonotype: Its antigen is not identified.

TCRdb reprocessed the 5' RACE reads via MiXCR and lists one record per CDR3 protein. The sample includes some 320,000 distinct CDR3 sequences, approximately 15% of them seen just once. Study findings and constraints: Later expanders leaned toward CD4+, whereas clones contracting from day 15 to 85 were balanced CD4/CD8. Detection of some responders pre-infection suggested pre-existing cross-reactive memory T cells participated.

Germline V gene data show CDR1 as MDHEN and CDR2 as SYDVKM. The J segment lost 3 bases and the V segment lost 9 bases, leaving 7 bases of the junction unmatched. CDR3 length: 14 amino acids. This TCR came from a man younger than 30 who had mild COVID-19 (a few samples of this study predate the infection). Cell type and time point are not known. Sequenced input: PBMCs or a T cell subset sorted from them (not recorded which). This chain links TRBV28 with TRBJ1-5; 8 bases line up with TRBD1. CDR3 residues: CASTQGGDNQPQHF. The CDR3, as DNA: TGTGCCAGTACACAGGGGGGGGACAATCAGCCCCAGCATTTT.